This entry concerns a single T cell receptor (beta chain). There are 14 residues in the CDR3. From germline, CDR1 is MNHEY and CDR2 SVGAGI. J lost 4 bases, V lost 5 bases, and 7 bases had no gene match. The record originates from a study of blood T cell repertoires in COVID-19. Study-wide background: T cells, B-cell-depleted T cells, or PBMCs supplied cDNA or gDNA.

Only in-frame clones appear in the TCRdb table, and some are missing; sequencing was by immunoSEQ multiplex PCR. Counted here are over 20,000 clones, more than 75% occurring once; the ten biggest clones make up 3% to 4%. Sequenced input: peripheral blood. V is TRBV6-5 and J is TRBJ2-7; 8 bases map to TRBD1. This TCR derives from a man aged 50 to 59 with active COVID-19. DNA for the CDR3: TGTGCCAGCAGTATTCAAGGGACAGGATACGAGCAGTACTTC. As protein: CASSIQGTGYEQYF.